This T cell receptor beta chain appears in the sequencing data of a study of blood T cell repertoires in COVID-19. Turning to the study itself: T cells, B-cell-depleted T cells, or PBMCs supplied cDNA or gDNA.

The CDR3 has 16 amino acids. Germline V gene data show CDR1 as LNHDA and CDR2 as SQIVND (reference sequence). V lost 5 bases, J lost 5 bases, and 14 bases stayed unmatched. Per the study methods: Estimates of nucleated cell counts were drawn from the amplification of reference gene primers. Repertoires were generated with immunoSEQ multiplex PCR, while TCRdb's copy carries only in-frame clones and drops some. V and J calls and clone size come straight from that table; D and trimming were deduced from the DNA. The top ten hold roughly 12% of the sample, which has 200,000 to 250,000 clones, about four fifths seen once.

The specimen sequenced was peripheral blood. The receptor's source is a woman in her thirties or forties with acute or convalescent COVID-19. The chain has TRBV19 and TRBJ2-5, with TRBD2 identical over 7 bases. CDR3: CASSPWGGGPQETQYF. The CDR3 nucleotides are TGTGCCAGTAGTCCCTGGGGGGGAGGGCCGCAGGAGACCCAGTACTTC.